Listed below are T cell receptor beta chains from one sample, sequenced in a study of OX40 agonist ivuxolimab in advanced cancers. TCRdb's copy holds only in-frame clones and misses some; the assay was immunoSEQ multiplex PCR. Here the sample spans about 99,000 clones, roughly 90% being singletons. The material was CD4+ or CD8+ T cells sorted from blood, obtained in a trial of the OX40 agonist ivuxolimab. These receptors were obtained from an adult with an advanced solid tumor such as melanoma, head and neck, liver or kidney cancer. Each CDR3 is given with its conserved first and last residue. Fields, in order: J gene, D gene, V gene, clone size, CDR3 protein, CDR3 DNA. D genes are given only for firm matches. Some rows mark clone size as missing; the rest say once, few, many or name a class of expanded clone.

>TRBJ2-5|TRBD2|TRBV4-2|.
CASSQSSGRAGETQYF
TGTGCCAGCAGCCAGTCTAGCGGGAGGGCCGGGGAGACCCAGTACTTC
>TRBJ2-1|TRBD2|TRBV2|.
CASSNLAGGVNEQFF
TGTGCCAGCAGTAACCTAGCGGGGGGGGTAAATGAGCAGTTCTTC
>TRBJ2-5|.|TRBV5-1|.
CASSLANSQETQYF
TGCGCCAGCAGCTTGGCCAACAGTCAAGAGACCCAGTACTTC
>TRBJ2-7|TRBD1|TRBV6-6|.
CASSYSTGGEQYF
TGTGCCAGCAGTTACTCAACAGGGGGAGAGCAGTACTTC
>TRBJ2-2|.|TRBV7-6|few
CASSPSAANTGELFF
TGTGCCAGCAGCCCATCAGCGGCGAACACCGGGGAGCTGTTTTTT
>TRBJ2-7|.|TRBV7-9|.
CASSSIREQYF
TGTGCCAGCAGCTCGATTCGCGAGCAGTACTTC
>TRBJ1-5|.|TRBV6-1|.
CASSAGRAQAYSNQPQHF
TGTGCCAGCAGTGCCGGACGAGCCCAAGCCTATAGCAATCAGCCCCAGCATTTT
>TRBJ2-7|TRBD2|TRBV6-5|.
CASSYGLAESVEQYF
TGTGCCAGCAGTTACGGCCTAGCGGAGTCGGTCGAGCAGTACTTC
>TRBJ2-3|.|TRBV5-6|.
CASSLTGTDTQYF
TGTGCCAGCAGCTTGACAGGGACAGATACGCAGTATTTT
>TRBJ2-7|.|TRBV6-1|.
CASSVQGYEQYF
TGTGCCAGCAGTGTTCAAGGCTACGAGCAGTACTTC